The clone carrying this T cell receptor (beta chain) was picked up many times. Its antigen is as yet unknown. Among ophthalmopathy patients, the Clinical Activity Score reached at least 3, the NOSPECS grade reached at least 4, and duration remained under 3 months. The V gene lost 0 bases and the J gene lost 3 bases, with 6 bases spanning the gap. The CDR3 contains 14 residues. CDR1 is MNHEY, CDR2 SVGAGI, per germline. The data were obtained in a study of T cells in Graves' hyperthyroidism and ophthalmopathy. Across the whole study: Sampling of peripheral blood happened at initial diagnosis, prior to any treatment.

The study, taken as a whole, reports: In simple terms, a model built on 13 V-J features told ophthalmopathy apart from stable hyperthyroidism. Researchers found most expanded thyroid clonotypes above 0.001 in blood as well.

Amplification of TCR beta CDR3 regions used RNA as the template. Using the HTBI primer set, a first-round RT-PCR was run on the TCR CDR3. One entry per CDR3 protein results from TCRdb running MiXCR on the multiplex PCR reads. The sample includes 640,000 or so distinct CDR3 sequences, about 15% of them seen just once. The rearrangement links TRBV6-5 to TRBJ1-5; D gene uncertain. The origin of this receptor is a woman aged 40 to 50 with Graves' ophthalmopathy. The sequenced sample was blood. This CDR3 is CASSYSAYNQPQHF. DNA of the CDR3: TGTGCCAGCAGTTACTCAGCTTACAATCAGCCCCAGCATTTT.